This TCR beta chain is from a study of OX40 agonist ivuxolimab in advanced cancers. Study context: A mean age of around 63 years, range roughly 20 to 79, was recorded, and roughly 83% were male. Partial responses occurred in three patients (one hepatocellular carcinoma, two cutaneous melanoma). Study-level results: Doses of 0.1 to 3.0 mg/kg were accompanied by clonal expansion of CD4+ and CD8+ blood T cells by week 6.

The sampling schedule covered blood at baseline, cycle 4 day 1, and cycle 7 day 1. This CDR3 contains 17 residues. Deletions cut 1 base from V and 0 bases from J, with 12 bases between. The germline V gene encodes CDR1 SEHNR and CDR2 FQNEAQ (reference sequence). About this clone itself: Antigen: not known.

Assay: immunoSEQ multiplex PCR; the TCRdb copy retains only in-frame clones and omits some. The sample shows 150,000 to 180,000 clones, under 95% of them seen only once. The TCR was taken from an adult with an advanced solid tumor such as melanoma, head and neck, liver or kidney cancer. Sequenced material: CD4+ or CD8+ T cells sorted from blood, taken in a trial of the OX40 agonist ivuxolimab. The chain has TRBV7-9 and TRBJ1-4; D perhaps matches TRBD1 (5 bases). CDR3 nucleotides: TGTGCCAGCAGCTTAGGGTGGTCAGGGCCAACTAATGAAAAACTGTTTTTT. It specifies CASSLGWSGPTNEKLFF.